Here is one T cell receptor (beta chain) with its context. The same CDR3 is also encoded by other DNA sequences in this sample. Study processing details: Amplification of reference gene primers provided the estimated nucleated cell counts. Assay used: immunoSEQ multiplex PCR; TCRdb lists only in-frame clones, some missing. V, J and clone size derive from that table, while D and trimming were established from the DNA sequence. The table has 240,000 or so clones, approximately 80% seen once. This CDR3 is 14 amino acids long. The V gene lost 2 bases and the J gene lost 4 bases, with 10 bases spanning the gap. The V gene's germline CDR1 is SGDLS and CDR2 YYNGEE. This entry comes from a study of blood T cell repertoires in COVID-19. On the study more broadly: The origin of the acute and convalescent COVID-19 samples was the United States, Italy and Spain. T cells, B-cell-depleted T cells, or PBMCs provided the cDNA or gDNA that served as material.

The receptor was isolated from a man between 25 and 39 years old who had recovered from COVID-19. The genes are TRBV9 and TRBJ1-3; D may be TRBD1 (5 bases). Sequencing was carried out using peripheral blood. DNA of the CDR3: TGTGCCAGCAGCGTCCAGGGCAGCGGAAACACCATATATTTT. Translated: CASSVQGSGNTIYF.